This paragraph covers one TCR beta chain sequence. The antigen is undetermined. As every portion of the isolated RNA was reverse transcribed, the sequencing read expressed TCRB transcripts. The protocol was immunoSEQ multiplex PCR, while the TCRdb copy is restricted to in-frame clones and leaves out a portion. Of roughly 250,000 clones listed, 9.6% are singletons. Sorting of CD4+ naive, central memory, regulatory and stem cell-like memory cells was performed via CD45RO/CCR7/CD25/CD127/CD95/CD27. This specimen comes from a study of beta chain features in type 1 diabetes. Findings of the study overall: There were fewer insertions and more deletions at the VDJ junctions of type 1 diabetes patients. It was among patients, rather than healthy donors, that naive, central memory and Treg TCRB repertoires appeared more similar. Cells expressing TCR highly could be over-represented by cDNA sequencing.

The specimen sequenced was naive CD4+ T cells from blood. The origin of this receptor is a woman under 30 in good health.

CDR3 nucleotide sequence: TGTGCCTGGAGTGCCCTGGCGGGAAACACTGAAGCTTTCTTT. The encoded protein is CAWSALAGNTEAFF. The V gene is TRBV30, the J gene TRBJ1-1, with unresolved D. Between the trimmed V and J ends, which lost 1 base and 2 bases, there was a span of 11 bases. Germline-derived CDR1 and CDR2 are GTSNPN and SVGIG (reference sequence). The CDR3 totals 14 residues.